The 27 T cell receptor beta chains presented below share a single source sample, sequenced in a study of brain T cells in children with intractable seizures. Assay: immunoSEQ multiplex PCR; the TCRdb copy retains only in-frame clones and omits some. Here the sample spans about 320,000 clones, about 93% being singletons. Sample time point: blood from clinic visit 5 months post-surgery; TSC patient then seizure free. The specimen was peripheral blood, collected about 5 months after surgery. The receptors stem from a boy under two years old with tuberous sclerosis and intractable seizures.

With regard to this clone: Other DNA sequences from this sample encode an identical CDR3 as well. The chain uses TRBV5-1 and TRBJ2-7; a weak D match, TRBD1 (5 bases). The CDR3 covers 12 residues. Trimming took off 0 bases at V and 5 bases at J, with 6 bases between the two ends. In germline, CDR1 is SGHRS, CDR2 YFSETQ. As DNA, the CDR3 is TGCGCCAGCAGCTTGGCAGGGCACGAGCAGTACTTC. Its protein product is CASSLAGHEQYF.

The V call is TRBV11-1, the J call TRBJ1-1, with TRBD1 identical over 7 bases. The CDR3 runs 13 residues. Germline V gene sequence: CDR1 SGHAT, CDR2 FQDESV (reference sequence). The J segment lost 3 bases and the V segment lost 5 bases, leaving 3 bases of the junction unmatched. The CDR3 region is CASSLDRDTEAFF. The CDR3, as DNA: TGTGCCAGCAGCCTCGACAGGGACACTGAAGCTTTCTTT.

This chain connects TRBV18 to TRBJ2-4, with D tentatively TRBD1 or TRBD2 (5 bases each). Trimming took off 2 bases at V and 0 bases at J, with 5 bases between the two ends. The CDR3 runs to 14 residues. CDR1 and CDR2 (germline): KGHSH, LQKENI. The CDR3 sequence is CASSPGGAKNIQYF. CDR3 coding DNA: TGTGCCAGCTCACCAGGGGGAGCCAAAAACATTCAGTACTTC.

This chain joins TRBV7-2 and TRBJ1-2; D uncertain. V lost 5 bases and J 6 bases, leaving 19 bases between the germline ends. The CDR3 has 15 residues. The germline CDR1 and CDR2 sequences are SGHTA and FQGNSA. As DNA, the CDR3 is TGTGCCAGCAGCAATACCGCGCGGGATTTGGATGGCTACACCTTC. It yields the protein CASSNTARDLDGYTF.

This chain links TRBV2 with TRBJ2-3, with D possibly being TRBD2 (6 bases). The ends were cut back, 6 bases at V and 4 bases at J, with 11 bases in the middle. The CDR3 is made up of 13 amino acids. Germline V gene data show CDR1 as SNHLY and CDR2 as FYNNEI. The CDR3 DNA follows: TGTGCCAGCAGGAGACTAGTCGCAGATACGCAGTATTTT. Its translation is CASRRLVADTQYF.

The chain carries TRBV5-4 and TRBJ1-2; D is ambiguous. Germline CDR1 reads SGHNT; CDR2 reads YYREEE (reference sequence). The V gene lost 2 bases and the J gene lost 0 bases, with 11 bases spanning the gap. This CDR3 is built from 15 residues. The CDR3 DNA follows: TGTGCCAGCAGCTTTCCTGATATAGCTAACTATGGCTACACCTTC. Translated, it gives CASSFPDIANYGYTF.

This rearrangement joins TRBV12-2 to TRBJ2-7. TRBV12-2 is classified as a pseudogene. This CDR3 is built from 15 residues. The CDR3 DNA reads TGTGCAAGTCGCTTAGCGGAAGGGTTTGCCAACGAGCAGTACTTC. Protein product: CASRLAEGFANEQYF.

The chain carries TRBV5-1 and TRBJ1-2; 8 nucleotides align to TRBD1. The V gene end was trimmed by 2 bases and the J gene end by 3 bases; junction bases not matched to a gene: 3. This CDR3 is 14 amino acids long. Germline-derived CDR1 and CDR2 are SGHRS and YFSETQ. CDR3 bases: TGCGCCAGCAGCTTCACAGGGGGGGACTATGGCTACACCTTC. Translation gives CASSFTGGDYGYTF.

This clone came up a few times. The V call is TRBV5-1, the J call TRBJ1-5, with D tentatively TRBD1 (6 bases). Germline assignment: CDR1 SGHRS and CDR2 YFSETQ. The CDR3 is 13 amino acids. Trimming left V 1 base short and J 8 bases short, with 10 bases between. This CDR3 is CASSLTGTEPQHF. The CDR3 bases are TGCGCCAGCAGCTTGACAGGGACGGAGCCCCAGCATTTT.

The rearrangement links TRBV4-1 to TRBJ2-1, with 8 bases lining up with TRBD1. Germline V gives CDR1 MGHRA, CDR2 YSYEKL. With V trimmed by 3 bases and J by 4 bases, 5 bases remained unmatched. CDR3 length equals 15 residues. The CDR3 nucleotides are TGCGCCAGCAGCCACAGGGGGCTGGAGTACAATGAGCAGTTCTTC. It yields the protein CASSHRGLEYNEQFF.

The chain joins TRBV29-1 to TRBJ1-4; D not certain. Trimming cost V 3 bases and J 6 bases, with 11 bases left between them. This CDR3 has 13 amino acids. The germline gives CDR1 SQVTM, CDR2 ANQGSEA. The CDR3 spells CSVDNGLDEKLFF. The CDR3 DNA sequence: TGCAGCGTTGATAACGGTTTGGATGAAAAACTGTTTTTT.

The V call is TRBV10-3, the J call TRBJ2-7; D assignment may be TRBD1 or TRBD2 (6 bases each). The V gene lost 6 bases and the J gene lost 2 bases, with 17 bases spanning the gap. The CDR3 spans 15 residues. CDR1 is ENHRY, CDR2 SYGVKD, per germline. CDR3 sequence: CAISGGTRGTYEQYF. DNA of the CDR3: TGTGCCATCAGCGGCGGGACAAGAGGTACCTACGAGCAGTACTTC.

The chain employs TRBV5-1 and TRBJ2-3; D unresolved. The CDR3 consists of 14 residues. Trimming took 2 bases from V and 2 from J, leaving 9 bases between them. Germline-derived CDR1 and CDR2 are SGHRS and YFSETQ. CDR3 in DNA: TGCGCCAGCAGCTTAACTACGTACACAGATACGCAGTATTTT. It specifies CASSLTTYTDTQYF.

The chain uses TRBV7-6 and TRBJ2-1; 8 nucleotides match TRBD2. V dropped 5 bases and J dropped 4; count of bases not matched to a gene: 4. This CDR3 contains 14 residues. Per germline, CDR1 SGHVS and CDR2 FNYEAQ. The CDR3 loop reads CASSETSEYNEQFF. The CDR3 DNA reads TGTGCCAGCAGCGAGACTAGCGAATACAATGAGCAGTTCTTC.

The gene calls are TRBV24-1 and TRBJ1-5, with TRBD1 identical over 8 bases. V lost 7 bases and J lost 2; bases outside the gene matches: 6. The length of the CDR3 is 15 residues. Germline V gene sequence: CDR1 KGHDR, CDR2 SFDVKD. CDR3 nucleotide sequence: TGTGCCACCAGCAATAACAGGGGGGGCAATCAGCCCCAGCATTTT. It codes for CATSNNRGGNQPQHF.

V is TRBV30 and J is TRBJ1-5; no firm D call. V gave up 0 bases and J gave up 6 bases, with 6 bases separating them. CDR1 is GTSNPN and CDR2 is SVGIG in the germline V gene (reference sequence). This CDR3 has 12 amino acids. The CDR3 loop reads CAWSVLGQPQHF. The CDR3 nucleotides are TGTGCCTGGAGTGTACTTGGTCAGCCCCAGCATTTT.

This rearrangement joins TRBV5-6 to TRBJ1-4; D ambiguous. Germline CDR1 SGHDT, CDR2 YYEEEE. Trimming pared 4 bases from V and 3 bases from J, leaving 7 bases between. CDR3 size: 13 residues. The DNA for the CDR3 is TGTGCCAGCAGCGACGGGGCTAATGAAAAACTGTTTTTT. Translated, it gives CASSDGANEKLFF.

V usage is TRBV24-1 and J usage is TRBJ2-7; unclear D gene. Germline V gives CDR1 KGHDR, CDR2 SFDVKD. There are 12 residues in the CDR3. Trimming cost V 5 bases and J 6 bases, with 10 bases left between them. CDR3 amino acids: CATSGQWGEQYF. For the CDR3, the DNA is TGTGCCACCAGTGGGCAGTGGGGCGAGCAGTACTTC.

The CDR3 DNA sequence: TGTGCCATCAGAGGGGGTAGCACAGATACGCAGTATTTT. It translates to CAIRGGSTDTQYF. The V gene is TRBV10-3, the J gene TRBJ2-3; the D gene is possibly TRBD1 (6 bases). Trimming removed 6 bases from V and 0 bases from J, with 7 bases in between. The CDR3 covers 13 residues. The germline gives CDR1 ENHRY, CDR2 SYGVKD.

The V gene is TRBV9, the J gene TRBJ2-3; D ambiguous. The CDR3 runs to 15 residues. Germline loops: CDR1 SGDLS, CDR2 YYNGEE. V lost 0 bases and J lost 1, with 9 bases in between. In DNA form, the CDR3 reads TGTGCCAGCAGCGTAGCAATCCTGGGCACAGATACGCAGTATTTT. Protein product: CASSVAILGTDTQYF.

V usage is TRBV12-5 and J usage is TRBJ2-5; maybe TRBD1 (5 bases). The CDR3 has 17 amino acids. The V gene's germline CDR1 is LGHNT and CDR2 FRNRAP. V was pared by 2 bases and J by 4 bases, with 20 bases between. The CDR3 region is CASGLIDVAGCIETQYF. The CDR3 DNA sequence: TGTGCTAGTGGTTTGATTGATGTTGCAGGGTGCATAGAGACCCAGTACTTC.

The chain uses TRBV24-1 and TRBJ2-5, with 8 bases matching TRBD2. From germline, CDR1 is KGHDR and CDR2 SFDVKD. This CDR3 is 18 amino acids long. V gave up 5 bases and J gave up 3 bases; unmatched junction bases: 16. CDR3 nucleotide sequence: TGTGCCACCAGTGCGGGGGGGGCGGCGGCAGGGGAAAAAGAGACCCAGTACTTC. This sequence encodes CATSAGGAAAGEKETQYF.

V and J are TRBV6-5 and TRBJ1-3; 7 bases fit TRBD1. The CDR3 spans 15 residues. Germline V gene data show CDR1 as MNHEY and CDR2 as SVGAGI. V shed 6 bases, J shed 4 bases, and the junction held 9 bases outside the gene matches. The CDR3 bases are TGTGCCAGCAGACCGAAGACAGGGATCGGAAACACCATATATTTT. Protein sequence: CASRPKTGIGNTIYF.

This rearrangement joins TRBV30 to TRBJ1-1; D is undetermined. CDR3 length: 12 amino acids. V shed 4 bases and J shed 5 bases, with 11 bases lying between them. Germline CDR1 is GTSNPN and CDR2 is SVGIG (reference sequence). DNA of the CDR3: TGTGCCTGGAATCTAGGAGGGACTGAAGCTTTCTTT. Amino acid sequence: CAWNLGGTEAFF. Full variable domain (outside the CDR3, taken from reference TRBV30 and TRBJ1-1): SQTIHQWPATLVQPVGSPLSLECTVEGTSNPNLYWYRQAAGRGLQLLFYSVGIGQISSEVPQNLSASRPQDRQFILSSKKLLLSDSGFYLCAWNLGGTEAFFGQGTRLTVV.

CDR3 sequence reads: CASSFVSTGNTEAFF. The CDR3 region has the DNA TGTGCCAGCAGCTTTGTATCGACAGGTAACACTGAAGCTTTCTTT. The chain carries TRBV5-6 and TRBJ1-1, with a weak D call TRBD1 (6 bases). V lost 2 bases to trimming and J lost 2 bases, with 13 bases between them. The CDR3 length is 15 residues. Germline CDR1 reads SGHDT; CDR2 reads YYEEEE.

The chain couples TRBV19 to TRBJ1-2; 9 nucleotides line up with TRBD1. Germline V gives CDR1 LNHDA, CDR2 SQIVND (reference sequence). J lost 5 bases, V lost 9 bases, and 10 bases had no gene match. The CDR3 has 14 residues. CDR3 protein: CASRRTGEKYGYTF. CDR3 coding DNA: TGTGCCAGCCGCCGGACAGGGGAGAAGTATGGCTACACCTTC.

This chain uses TRBV7-6 with TRBJ2-2; D remains ambiguous. V was trimmed by 5 bases and J by 2 bases, leaving 12 bases between them. The CDR3 length is 15 residues. The germline V gene has CDR1 SGHVS and CDR2 FNYEAQ. As DNA, the CDR3 is TGTGCCAGCAGCCCAACCCACAGTAACACCGGGGAGCTGTTTTTT. Translating it yields CASSPTHSNTGELFF. Combining the CDR3 with reference TRBV7-6 and TRBJ2-2 gives the whole variable domain GAGVSQSPRYKVTKRGQDVALRCDPISGHVSLYWYRQALGQGPEFLTYFNYEAQQDKSGLPNDRFSAERPEGSISTLTIQRTEQRDSAMYRCASSPTHSNTGELFFGEGSRLTVL.